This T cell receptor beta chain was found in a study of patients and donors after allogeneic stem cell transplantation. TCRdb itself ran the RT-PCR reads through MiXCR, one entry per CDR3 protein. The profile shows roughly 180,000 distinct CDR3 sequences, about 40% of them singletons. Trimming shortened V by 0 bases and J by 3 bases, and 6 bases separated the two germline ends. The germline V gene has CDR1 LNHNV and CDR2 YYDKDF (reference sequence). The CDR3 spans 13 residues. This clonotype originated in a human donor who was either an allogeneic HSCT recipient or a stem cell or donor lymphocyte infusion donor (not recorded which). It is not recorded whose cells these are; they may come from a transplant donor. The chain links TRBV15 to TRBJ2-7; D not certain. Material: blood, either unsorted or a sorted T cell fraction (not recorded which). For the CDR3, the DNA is TGTGCCACCAGCAGAGAGGAGTACTACGAGCAGTACTTC. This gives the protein CATSREEYYEQYF.